One and the same sample provided the 3 T cell receptor beta chains below, sequenced in a study of blood T cells in healthy people across ages. Sample-barcoded 5' priming and a J-beta primer mix drove a second PCR of roughly 7 to 11 cycles. TCRdb itself ran the 5' RACE reads through MiXCR, one entry per CDR3 protein. This sample carries around 650,000 distinct CDR3 sequences, 35% to 50% of them seen once, and the ten largest clones take 25% to 35%. Sequences were obtained from blood. The source of these receptors is an elderly man in good health.

This clonotype was observed a handful of times. The rearrangement links TRBV3-1 to TRBJ2-4, with D possibly matching TRBD2 (5 bases). Germline CDR1 is LGHDT and CDR2 is YNNKEL (reference sequence). The CDR3 extends over 14 amino acids. V gave up 4 bases and J gave up 15 bases, with 22 bases separating them. The CDR3 protein is CASSRKGGLGLPYF. CDR3 nucleotides: TGTGCCAGCAGCCGAAAAGGAGGACTTGGTCTTCCGTACTTC.

The genes are TRBV6-2 or TRBV6-3 and TRBJ2-7; D is perhaps TRBD1 or TRBD2 (5 bases each). Trimming removed 2 bases at V and 0 bases at J, with 8 bases between. This CDR3 region has 14 residues. Per the germline V gene, CDR1 is MNHEY and CDR2 is SVGEGT. The CDR3, as DNA: TGTGCCAGCAGTTACCGGGACGTCTCCTACGAGCAGTACTTC. Translated, it gives CASSYRDVSYEQYF.

Comment on this clonotype: A much larger clone lies a single base off, so this may be a read error. The chain employs TRBV20-1 and TRBJ2-7, with a tentative D call TRBD1 (6 bases). The CDR3 runs to 14 residues. CDR1 is DFQATT, CDR2 SNEGSKA, per germline (reference sequence). V gave up 0 bases and J gave up 0 bases, with 9 bases separating them. CDR3 in amino acids: CSARDPGHSYEQYF. The DNA of the CDR3 is TGCAGTGCTAGAGATCCGGGACACTCCTACGAGCAGTACTTC.